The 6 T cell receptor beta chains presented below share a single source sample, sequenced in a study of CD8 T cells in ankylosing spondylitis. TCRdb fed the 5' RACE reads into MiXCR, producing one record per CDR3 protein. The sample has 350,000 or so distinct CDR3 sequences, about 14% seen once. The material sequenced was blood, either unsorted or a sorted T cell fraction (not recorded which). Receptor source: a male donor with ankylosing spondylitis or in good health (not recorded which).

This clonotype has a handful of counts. This CDR3 reads CASSLWGANTDTQYF. The CDR3 nucleotides are TGTGCCAGCAGCTTATGGGGGGCCAACACAGATACGCAGTATTTT. V usage is TRBV7-8 and J usage is TRBJ2-3; possibly TRBD1 or TRBD2 for D (6 bases each). The CDR3 is made up of 15 amino acids. Germline CDR1 SGHVS, CDR2 FQNEAQ. With 2 bases removed from V and 2 bases from J, the gap between germline ends came to 11 bases.

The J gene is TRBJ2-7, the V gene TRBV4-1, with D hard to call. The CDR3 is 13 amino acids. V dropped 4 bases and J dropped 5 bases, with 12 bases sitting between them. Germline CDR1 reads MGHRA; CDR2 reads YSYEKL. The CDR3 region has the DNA TGCGCCAGCAGCCCCCTTGCGCTCCACGAGCAGTACTTC. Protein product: CASSPLALHEQYF.

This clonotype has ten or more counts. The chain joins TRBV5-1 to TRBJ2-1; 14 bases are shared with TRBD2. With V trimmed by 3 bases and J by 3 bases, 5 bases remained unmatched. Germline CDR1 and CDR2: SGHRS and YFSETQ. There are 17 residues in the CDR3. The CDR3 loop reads CASSSGLAGGGYNEQFF. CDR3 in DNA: TGCGCCAGCAGCTCAGGACTAGCGGGAGGCGGCTACAATGAGCAGTTCTTC.

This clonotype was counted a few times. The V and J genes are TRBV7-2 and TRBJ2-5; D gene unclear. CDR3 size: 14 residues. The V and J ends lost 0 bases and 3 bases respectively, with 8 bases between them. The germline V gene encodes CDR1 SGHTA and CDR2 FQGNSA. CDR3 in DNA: TGTGCCAGCAGCTTAGCTTGGCAGAAAGAGACCCAGTACTTC. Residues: CASSLAWQKETQYF.

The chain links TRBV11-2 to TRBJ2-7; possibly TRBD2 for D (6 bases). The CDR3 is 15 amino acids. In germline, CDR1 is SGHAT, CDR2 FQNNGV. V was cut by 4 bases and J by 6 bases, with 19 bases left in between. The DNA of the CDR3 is TGTGCCAGCAGCTCTGGGCGGGAACCCCTTGGCGAGCAGTACTTC. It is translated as CASSSGREPLGEQYF.

Written as DNA, the CDR3 is TGTGCCAGCAGTGGGTCGACAGGGGGGCAAGAGACCCAGTACTTC. It yields the protein CASSGSTGGQETQYF. The chain combines TRBV6-1 with TRBJ2-5; 9 bases fit TRBD1. J was trimmed by 2 bases and V by 4 bases; bases with no gene match: 5. The CDR3 spans 15 residues. The germline CDR1 and CDR2 sequences are MNHNS and SASEGT.